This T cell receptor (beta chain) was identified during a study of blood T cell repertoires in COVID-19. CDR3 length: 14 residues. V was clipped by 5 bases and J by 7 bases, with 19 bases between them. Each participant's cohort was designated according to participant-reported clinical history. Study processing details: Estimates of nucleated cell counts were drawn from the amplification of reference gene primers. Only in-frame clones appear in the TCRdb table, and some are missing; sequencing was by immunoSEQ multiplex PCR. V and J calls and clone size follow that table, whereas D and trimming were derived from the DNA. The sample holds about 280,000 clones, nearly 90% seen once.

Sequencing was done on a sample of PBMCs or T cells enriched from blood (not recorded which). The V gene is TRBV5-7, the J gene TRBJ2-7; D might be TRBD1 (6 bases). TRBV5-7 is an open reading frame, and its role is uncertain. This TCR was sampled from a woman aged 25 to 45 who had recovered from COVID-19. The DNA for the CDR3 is TGTGCCAGCAGGGGCCACACAGGGATTTGGGAGCAGTACTTC. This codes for CASRGHTGIWEQYF.